The sequence of this T cell receptor (beta chain) was determined in a study of cytomegalovirus exposure and HLA in healthy donors. About the research overall: The roughly 700 first-cohort repertoires shared a platform with the 130 or so validation repertoires, as reported in a later analysis. Overall study findings and caveats: Researchers catalogued about 150 TCR beta chains as cytomegalovirus-associated. Most TCR sequences proved rare, with some public TCRs found in many donors.

This clone occurred once. Its matching antigen is unknown. The germline V gene encodes CDR1 LNHDA and CDR2 SQIVND (reference sequence). There are 13 residues in the CDR3. The V and J ends lost 6 bases and 5 bases respectively, with 10 bases between them. Repertoires were generated with immunoSEQ multiplex PCR, while TCRdb's copy carries only in-frame clones and drops some. Of approximately 160,000 clones in the sample, about 90% were seen once. This clonotype was obtained from a woman between 18 and 29 years old in good health and CMV-seropositive. Material: PBMCs. The rearrangement uses TRBV19 and TRBJ1-4; a weak D match, TRBD1 (5 bases). The CDR3 nucleotides read TGTGCCAGTAGAGAGACAGTCAATGAAAAACTGTTTTTT. Translating it yields CASRETVNEKLFF.